Only a few counts were recorded for the clone carrying this TCR beta chain. The antigen remains undetermined. This specimen comes from a study of beta chain features in type 1 diabetes. Overall study findings and caveats: TCRB CDR3s from Type 1 diabetes patients were moderately but significantly shorter in all four CD4+ subsets.

What was sequenced were expressed TCRB transcripts, since all of the isolated RNA had been reverse transcribed. TCRdb keeps only in-frame clones here, not all; method: immunoSEQ multiplex PCR. The profile shows roughly 240,000 clones, around 25% of them singletons. The CDR3 totals 15 residues. From germline, CDR1 is SGHRS and CDR2 YFSETQ. With V trimmed by 7 bases and J by 7 bases, 9 bases remained unmatched. The specimen sequenced was naive CD4+ T cells from blood. The clonotype was recovered from a woman in her 30s with type 1 diabetes. This chain joins TRBV5-1 and TRBJ2-1; 12 positions match TRBD2. The CDR3 region is CASYRGTSGRNEQFF. CDR3 bases: TGCGCCAGCTACCGAGGGACTAGCGGGCGTAATGAGCAGTTCTTC. Full variable domain (outside the CDR3, taken from reference TRBV5-1 and TRBJ2-1): KAGVTQTPRYLIKTRGQQVTLSCSPISGHRSVSWYQQTPGQGLQFLFEYFSETQRNKGNFPGRFSGRQFSNSRSEMNVSTLELGDSALYLCASYRGTSGRNEQFFGPGTRLTVL.